The 21 T cell receptor beta chains reported below all come from one sample, sequenced in a study of T-cell reconstitution after alpha-beta-depleted transplantation in children. The TCRbeta library was prepared with unique molecular identifiers. TCRdb called the PCR reads again in MiXCR, with one record for every CDR3 protein. The sample holds 180,000 or so distinct CDR3 sequences; just under 6.5% are singletons and the top ten take roughly 4.5%. Specimen: PBMCs, collected before TCRalphabeta/CD19-depleted stem cell transplant. Every receptor here comes from a girl under three years old with combined immunodeficiency, due to receive a stem cell transplant.

This clonotype has a count of ten or more. J is TRBJ2-7 and V is TRBV9; TRBD2 matches 7 bases. Trimming removed 3 bases from V and 7 bases from J; junction bases left unmatched: 10. The germline gives CDR1 SGDLS, CDR2 YYNGEE. The CDR3 has 14 residues. The CDR3 nucleotides are TGTGCCAGCAGCGGAGGGAGCGGGACGGAAGAGCAGTACTTC. It codes for CASSGGSGTEEQYF.

This clonotype was seen many times. The V and J genes are TRBV13 and TRBJ2-1; D unclear. Germline CDR1 and CDR2: PRHDT and FYEKMQ (reference sequence). Trimming took 1 base from V and 4 from J, leaving 8 bases between them. This CDR3 comprises 14 residues. CDR3 amino acids: CASSLVLSYNEQFF. CDR3 coding DNA: TGTGCCAGCAGCTTAGTTCTTTCGTACAATGAGCAGTTCTTC. Full variable domain (missing parts from reference TRBV13 and TRBJ2-1): AAGVIQSPRHLIKEKRETATLKCYPIPRHDTVYWYQQGPGQDPQFLISFYEKMQSDKGSIPDRFSAQQFSDYHSELNMSSLELGDSALYFCASSLVLSYNEQFFGPGTRLTVL.

This clonotype appeared many times. The chain recombines TRBV3-1 with TRBJ1-5; the D gene is possibly TRBD1 (6 bases). The CDR3 is made up of 15 amino acids. V was shortened by 3 bases and J by 5 bases, with 14 bases between the two germline ends. Per germline, CDR1 LGHDT and CDR2 YNNKEL (reference sequence). In nucleotides, the CDR3 is TGTGCCAGCAGCCAGGACAGTGGGACCGATCAGCCCCAGCATTTT. Its protein is CASSQDSGTDQPQHF.

This clonotype came up many times. This CDR3 is CAFILVLNLNEQFF. In DNA, the CDR3 is TGTGCCTTTATCCTAGTTTTAAATTTAAATGAGCAGTTCTTC. This chain links TRBV2 with TRBJ2-1; D unclear. Germline V gene data show CDR1 as SNHLY and CDR2 as FYNNEI. Deletions cut 11 bases from V and 7 bases from J, with 21 bases between. This CDR3 has 14 residues.

A few counts support this clonotype. This chain joins TRBV6-1 and TRBJ2-2; D is perhaps TRBD1 (6 bases). Germline assignment: CDR1 MNHNS and CDR2 SASEGT. Trimming removed 6 bases from V and 4 bases from J, with 12 bases in between. There are 14 residues in the CDR3. CDR3 nucleotide sequence: TGTGCCAGCAGCACCAAACAGGGCACCGGGGAGCTGTTTTTT. Its translation: CASSTKQGTGELFF.

This clonotype has more than one count but fewer than ten. This sequence joins TRBV24-1 and TRBJ2-2; TRBD2 agrees at 10 bases. The junction had 13 bases not matched to a gene; V was cut back by 2 bases and J by 2 bases. CDR1 and CDR2 from the germline V gene are KGHDR and SFDVKD. CDR3 size: 20 residues. CDR3 in amino acids: CATSDSASGGKKRNTGELFF. CDR3 sequence (DNA): TGTGCCACCAGTGATTCAGCTAGCGGGGGCAAAAAACGAAACACCGGGGAGCTGTTTTTT.

This clonotype was seen many times. The V call is TRBV5-1, the J call TRBJ2-7; no clear D gene. V shed 2 bases and J shed 0 bases, with 9 bases lying between them. The CDR3 sequence is 14 residues long. Germline V gene lookup returns CDR1 SGHRS and CDR2 YFSETQ. The CDR3 DNA reads TGCGCCAGCAGCTTCGGCAACCCCTCCTACGAGCAGTACTTC. Its translation: CASSFGNPSYEQYF.

This clonotype was recorded many times. The rearrangement links TRBV4-1 to TRBJ1-1, with D perhaps matching TRBD1 (6 bases). Trimming removed 1 base at V and 0 bases at J, with 21 bases between. This CDR3 has 19 residues. Germline V gene sequence: CDR1 MGHRA, CDR2 YSYEKL. CDR3 bases: TGCGCCAGCAGCCAAGTTCGATGGTCCGGGGGCAAGTTGAACACTGAAGCTTTCTTT. Translating gives CASSQVRWSGGKLNTEAFF.

This clonotype was found many times. A read error may account for a junction end that differs from germline. The chain carries TRBV12-3 or TRBV12-4 and TRBJ1-1; no clear D. The CDR3 is made up of 10 amino acids. CDR3 bases: TGTGCCAGTCTGAAAACTGAAGCTTTCTTT. It encodes CASLKTEAFF.

This clonotype was detected ten times or more. The chain employs TRBV9 and TRBJ2-1; TRBD1 might be the D (5 bases). The CDR3 runs to 16 residues. Trimming took 0 bases from V and 2 from J, leaving 12 bases between them. Germline V CDR1 and CDR2: SGDLS, YYNGEE. CDR3 coding DNA: TGTGCCAGCAGCGTAGTCAGCCAGGGCGCCTACAATGAGCAGTTCTTC. The encoded protein is CASSVVSQGAYNEQFF.

This clonotype was found many times. This chain links TRBV15 with TRBJ2-1, with D uncertain. Germline V CDR1 and CDR2: LNHNV, YYDKDF (reference sequence). The CDR3 spans 15 residues. V was shortened by 8 bases and J by 0 bases, with 14 bases between the two germline ends. The CDR3: CATAFAKSSYNEQFF. The CDR3 DNA is TGTGCCACCGCCTTCGCCAAGAGCTCCTACAATGAGCAGTTCTTC.

This clonotype occurred many times. The genes are TRBV2 and TRBJ2-1, with TRBD1 matching over 9 bases. Germline-derived CDR1 and CDR2 are SNHLY and FYNNEI. Trimming at V came to 7 bases and at J to 5 bases, leaving 3 bases not matched to a gene. The length of the CDR3 is 13 residues. CDR3 coding DNA: TGTGCCAGCACGGGACAGGGAGACAATGAGCAGTTCTTC. Translating it yields CASTGQGDNEQFF. The entire variable domain, with the rest obtained from reference TRBV2 and TRBJ2-1, is as follows: EPEVTQTPSHQVTQMGQEVILRCVPISNHLYFYWYRQILGQKVEFLVSFYNNEISEKSEIFDDQFSVERPDGSNFTLKIRSTKLEDSAMYFCASTGQGDNEQFFGPGTRLTVL.

This chain links TRBV7-6 with TRBJ1-2; TRBD1 matches 9 bases. The CDR3 sequence is 17 residues long. Germline V gives CDR1 SGHVS, CDR2 FNYEAQ. V dropped 5 bases and J dropped 4; count of bases not matched to a gene: 14. In DNA, the CDR3 is TGTGCCAGCAGCCCTTACCGGGACAGGGTTAGGGGCTATGGCTACACCTTC. Its protein product is CASSPYRDRVRGYGYTF.

This clonotype was recorded at least ten times. The chain couples TRBV6-2 or TRBV6-3 to TRBJ2-2; TRBD1 is a possible D gene (6 bases). The CDR3 has 16 amino acids. Germline V gene sequence: CDR1 MNHEY, CDR2 SVGEGT. Trimming removed 6 bases at V and 4 bases at J, with 18 bases between. CDR3 protein: CASSGIQVGATGELFF. CDR3 in DNA: TGTGCCAGCAGCGGGATACAGGTGGGGGCCACCGGGGAGCTGTTTTTT.

This clonotype was seen ten or more times. The chain uses TRBV7-8 and TRBJ2-1; 7 nucleotides match TRBD2. CDR3 length equals 19 residues. Germline lookup yields CDR1 SGHVS and CDR2 FQNEAQ. The V and J ends lost 3 bases and 2 bases, in that order; junction bases with no gene match: 16. CDR3 sequence: CASSFAAFFGRGAYNEQFF. CDR3 nucleotide sequence: TGTGCCAGCAGCTTCGCTGCCTTTTTTGGACGGGGGGCCTACAATGAGCAGTTCTTC.

This clonotype came up many times. The chain recombines TRBV28 with TRBJ2-3; 9 bases are shared with TRBD2. The CDR3 length is 15 residues. The trim removed 4 bases at V and 0 bases at J, leaving 2 bases unmatched. Per germline, CDR1 MDHEN and CDR2 SYDVKM. CDR3 region: CASSSLAGSTDTQYF. CDR3 nucleotide sequence: TGTGCCAGCAGTTCCCTAGCGGGAAGCACAGATACGCAGTATTTT.

This clonotype was detected a few times. This chain uses TRBV29-1 with TRBJ2-5; D is perhaps TRBD2 (6 bases). There are 11 residues in the CDR3. Germline lookup yields CDR1 SQVTM and CDR2 ANQGSEA. With 4 bases removed from V and 5 bases from J, the gap between germline ends came to 8 bases. For the CDR3, the DNA is TGCAGCGTTGGGGGGGTGGAGACCCAGTACTTC. Protein sequence: CSVGGVETQYF.

This clonotype was observed many times. The V gene is TRBV5-1, the J gene TRBJ1-2; 7 bases agree with TRBD1. The CDR3 is 14 residues long. The germline V gene encodes CDR1 SGHRS and CDR2 YFSETQ. J was trimmed by 4 bases and V by 4 bases; bases with no gene match: 7. The CDR3 DNA reads TGCGCCAGCAGCGCCGCCGGGACAGCCTATGGCTACACCTTC. Translated, it gives CASSAAGTAYGYTF.

This clonotype has at least ten counts. At one boundary the junction diverges from the germline segment, which might be a read error. The chain joins TRBV7-7 to TRBJ2-2; 8 nucleotides agree with TRBD2. The CDR3 has 15 residues. Germline CDR1 reads SSHAT; CDR2 reads FNYEAQ (reference sequence). The CDR3 protein is CASSSPAGVTGELFF. The CDR3 DNA reads as TGTGCTAGCAGCTCACCAGCGGGAGTCACCGGGGAGCTGTTTTTT.

The chain combines TRBV11-3 with TRBJ2-1; TRBD1 agrees at 9 bases. The CDR3 is 16 residues long. Germline CDR1 is SGHNT and CDR2 is YENEEA. The junction had 10 bases not matched to a gene; V was cut back by 5 bases and J by 5 bases. For the CDR3, the DNA is TGTGCCAGCAGCGTAGCCCGGGACAGGGTTGACAATGAGCAGTTCTTC. This encodes CASSVARDRVDNEQFF.

This clonotype was recorded many times. V usage is TRBV5-4 and J usage is TRBJ2-2; no definite D call. V dropped 0 bases and J dropped 6 bases, with 6 bases sitting between them. Germline V gives CDR1 SGHNT, CDR2 YYREEE (reference sequence). The CDR3 is 13 amino acids. CDR3 amino acids: CASSLDGAGELFF. CDR3 bases: TGTGCCAGCAGCTTGGATGGGGCCGGGGAGCTGTTTTTT.